This entry lists 14 T cell receptor beta chains sequenced from one sample in a study of T cell responses to AZD1222 COVID-19 vaccine. Assay used: immunoSEQ multiplex PCR; TCRdb lists only in-frame clones, some missing. Of about 81,000 clones in the sample, about 91% were seen once. The sequences come from peripheral blood, collected 28 days after the second AZD1222 dose. These TCRs come from an adult who received the AZD1222 COVID-19 vaccine.

CDR3 sequence reads: CASRKTGGAYEQYF. As DNA, the CDR3 is TGTGCCAGCAGGAAGACAGGGGGTGCCTACGAGCAGTACTTC. The genes are TRBV27 and TRBJ2-7; 9 bases agree with TRBD1. V gave up 6 bases and J gave up 2 bases; unmatched junction bases: 5. The germline CDR1 and CDR2 sequences are MNHEY and SMNVEV (reference sequence). This CDR3 region has 14 residues.

The chain joins TRBV5-4 to TRBJ1-1; no clear D. The CDR3 contains 13 residues. V was pared by 4 bases and J by 3 bases, with 10 bases between. From germline, CDR1 is SGHNT and CDR2 YYREEE (reference sequence). This CDR3 reads CASSTVSDTEAFF. The CDR3 DNA reads as TGTGCCAGCAGCACGGTCTCGGACACTGAAGCTTTCTTT.

The genes are TRBV6-1 and TRBJ2-7; 7 nucleotides line up with TRBD1. Losses at the gene ends were 3 bases for V and 0 bases for J; bases not matched to a gene: 11. Germline-derived CDR1 and CDR2 are MNHNS and SASEGT. The CDR3 runs 17 residues. Here the CDR3 reads CASSEPRGHPSSYEQYF. In DNA form, the CDR3 reads TGTGCCAGCAGTGAGCCGAGGGGGCACCCTAGCTCCTACGAGCAGTACTTC.

This sequence joins TRBV6-2 or TRBV6-3 and TRBJ2-3; 10 bases are shared with TRBD1. V lost 0 bases, J lost 3 bases, and 3 bases stayed unmatched. Per germline, CDR1 MNHEY and CDR2 SVGEGT. The CDR3 consists of 16 residues. The CDR3 reads CASSYSRTGGTDTQYF. As DNA, the CDR3 is TGTGCCAGCAGTTACTCTCGGACAGGGGGGACAGATACGCAGTATTTT.

The V call is TRBV28, the J call TRBJ2-7; D gene uncertain. The ends were cut back, 6 bases at V and 6 bases at J, with 18 bases in the middle. Germline V gene data show CDR1 as MDHEN and CDR2 as SYDVKM. The CDR3 extends over 14 amino acids. The CDR3 reads CASRAPGPLGEQYF. CDR3 sequence (DNA): TGTGCCAGCAGGGCCCCTGGACCTTTGGGCGAGCAGTACTTC.

The rearrangement joins TRBV5-4 to TRBJ1-3; D is perhaps TRBD1 (5 bases). With 4 bases removed from V and 0 bases from J, the gap between germline ends came to 11 bases. CDR1 is SGHNT and CDR2 is YYREEE in the germline V gene (reference sequence). The CDR3 spans 15 residues. CDR3 residues: CASSPAGTSGNTIYF. The CDR3 DNA reads as TGTGCCAGCAGCCCCGCCGGGACCTCTGGAAACACCATATATTTT. The full variable domain, its missing parts supplied by reference TRBV5-4 and TRBJ1-3, is ETGVTQSPTHLIKTRGQQVTLRCSSQSGHNTVSWYQQALGQGPQFIFQYYREEENGRGNFPPRFSGLQFPNYSSELNVNALELDDSALYLCASSPAGTSGNTIYFGEGSWLTVV.

The CDR3 loop is CASSRARTVASGNTIYF. The CDR3 region has the DNA TGTGCCAGCAGCCGGGCACGGACAGTAGCCTCTGGAAACACCATATATTTT. The chain carries TRBV7-8 and TRBJ1-3; D may be TRBD1 (6 bases). The germline V gene encodes CDR1 SGHVS and CDR2 FQNEAQ. V gave up 5 bases and J gave up 0 bases, with 17 bases separating them. The length of the CDR3 is 17 residues.

This clone was seen once. CDR3 in DNA: TGTGCCAGCACCCGGGACAGGGTGAATGAAAAACTGTTTTTT. This sequence encodes CASTRDRVNEKLFF. The chain is built from TRBV28 and TRBJ1-4, with 9 bases aligning to TRBD1. The CDR3 has 14 residues. The V segment lost 7 bases and the J segment 5 bases; nucleotides outside the gene matches: 5. CDR1 MDHEN and CDR2 SYDVKM come from the germline V gene. Supplemented by reference TRBV28 and TRBJ1-4, the full variable domain reads DVKVTQSSRYLVKRTGEKVFLECVQDMDHENMFWYRQDPGLGLRLIYFSYDVKMKEKGDIPEGYSVSREKKERFSLILESASTNQTSMYLCASTRDRVNEKLFFGSGTQLSVL.

The CDR3 DNA is TGTGCCAGCAGCTTCGGGGACAGGGGGCCACATAACGGCTACACCTTC. This sequence encodes CASSFGDRGPHNGYTF. The J gene is TRBJ1-2, the V gene TRBV27; the match to TRBD1 covers 12 bases. The CDR3 is made up of 16 amino acids. V lost 6 bases to trimming and J lost 8 bases; unmatched junction nucleotides: 13. Germline CDR1 is MNHEY and CDR2 is SMNVEV (reference sequence).

CDR3 nucleotides: TGTGCCAGCAGCTTAGATTTAGGGGGCAGGGGGACTGAGCAGTTCTTC. It is translated as CASSLDLGGRGTEQFF. This chain uses TRBV11-3 with TRBJ2-1; 7 nucleotides align to TRBD1. The CDR3 length is 16 residues. The germline CDR1 and CDR2 sequences are SGHNT and YENEEA. The trim removed 0 bases at V and 9 bases at J, leaving 11 bases unmatched.

The chain has TRBV5-1 and TRBJ2-7; 10 bases map to TRBD2. The CDR3 has 16 residues. The trim removed 5 bases at V and 4 bases at J, leaving 12 bases unmatched. Germline V gene lookup returns CDR1 SGHRS and CDR2 YFSETQ. This CDR3 reads CASRGTSARDGYEQYF. The CDR3 nucleotides are TGCGCCAGCAGAGGGACTAGCGCAAGAGATGGATACGAGCAGTACTTC.

The chain combines TRBV6-2 or TRBV6-3 with TRBJ2-3, with no clear D. The V gene lost 2 bases and the J gene lost 4 bases, with 4 bases spanning the gap. The V gene's germline CDR1 is MNHEY and CDR2 SVGEGT. The CDR3 extends over 12 amino acids. CDR3 loop: CASSYPPDTQYF. The CDR3 DNA reads TGTGCCAGCAGTTACCCCCCAGATACGCAGTATTTT.

This chain joins TRBV15 and TRBJ1-2; unclear D gene. Germline V gene sequence: CDR1 LNHNV, CDR2 YYDKDF (reference sequence). The CDR3 is 13 residues long. V was shortened by 0 bases and J by 5 bases, with 7 bases between the two germline ends. This CDR3 is CATSRDTGYGYTF. CDR3 DNA sequence: TGTGCCACCAGCAGAGATACGGGATATGGCTACACCTTC.

This rearrangement joins TRBV10-3 to TRBJ2-4; 8 bases fit TRBD2. CDR1 ENHRY and CDR2 SYGVKD come from the germline V gene. Trimming took 6 bases from V and 4 from J; bases not matched to a gene: 8. The CDR3 is made up of 15 amino acids. The CDR3 region is CAISESTSGKNIQYF. The CDR3 nucleotides are TGTGCCATCAGCGAAAGTACTAGCGGAAAAAACATTCAGTACTTC.